This TCR beta chain originates from a study of blood T cell repertoires in COVID-19. The V and J ends lost 6 bases and 4 bases respectively, with 4 bases between them. Germline CDR1 reads LGHDT; CDR2 reads YNNKEL (reference sequence). The CDR3 has 11 residues. As processed by the authors: Estimates of nucleated cell counts were drawn from the amplification of reference gene primers. The repertoire was sequenced with immunoSEQ multiplex PCR; TCRdb's copy has only in-frame clones and lacks some. V and J calls and clone size are copied from that table; D and trimming were computed from the DNA. The sample lists about 180,000 clones, approximately 80% seen once, with 1.5% in the top ten.

The sample taken for sequencing was peripheral blood. The clonotype was recovered from a human donor in a cohort sampled during active COVID-19. The chain couples TRBV3-1 (or the pseudogene TRBV3-2) to TRBJ2-1; D unresolved. CDR3 protein: CASSHYNEQFF. CDR3 in DNA: TGTGCCAGCAGTCATTACAATGAGCAGTTCTTC.